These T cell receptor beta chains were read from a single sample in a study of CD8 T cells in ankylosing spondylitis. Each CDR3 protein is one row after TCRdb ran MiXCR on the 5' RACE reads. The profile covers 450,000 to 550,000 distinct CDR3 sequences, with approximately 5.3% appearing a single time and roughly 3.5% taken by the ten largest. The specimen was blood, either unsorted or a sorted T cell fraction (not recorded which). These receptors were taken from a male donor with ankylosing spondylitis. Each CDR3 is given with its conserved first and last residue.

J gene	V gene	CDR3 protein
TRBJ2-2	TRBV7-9	CASSLVRDGTGELFF
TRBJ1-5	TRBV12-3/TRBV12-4	CASSGVGNQPQHF
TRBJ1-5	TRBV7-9	CASSLEDGYSNQPQHF
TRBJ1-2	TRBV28	CASSLQDYGYTF
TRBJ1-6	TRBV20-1	CSARGDRGPGYNSPLHF
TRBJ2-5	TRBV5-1	CASSLSTIQETQYF
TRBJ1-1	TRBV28	CASSSADPTEAFF
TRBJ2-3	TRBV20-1	CSASRDGTTDTQYF
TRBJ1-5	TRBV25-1	CASSEEGVGQPQHF
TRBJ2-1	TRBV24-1	CATSDPGRGDEQFF
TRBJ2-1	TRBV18	CASTLSSRGEQFF
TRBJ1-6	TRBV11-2	CASSLTGRGGSPLHF
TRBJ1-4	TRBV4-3	CASSQGMDATNEKLFF
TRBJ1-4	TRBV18	CASSLGGADEKLFF
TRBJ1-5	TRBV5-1	CASSLGTGVNQPQHF
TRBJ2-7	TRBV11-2	CASSSPLAALAGSYEQYF
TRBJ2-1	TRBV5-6	CASSQSGRVNNEQFF
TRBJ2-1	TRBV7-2	CASSMTRTYNEQFF
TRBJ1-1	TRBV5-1	CASSLEGGDTEAFF
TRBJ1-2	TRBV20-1	CSARALSGYGYTF
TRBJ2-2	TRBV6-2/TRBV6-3	CASSNGELFF
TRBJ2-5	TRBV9	CASSVGGVWAAETQYF
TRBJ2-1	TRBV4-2	CASSQVSGVYNEQFF
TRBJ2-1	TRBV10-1	CASSRTSGRGFYNEQFF
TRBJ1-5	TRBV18	CASSPFQSNQPQHF
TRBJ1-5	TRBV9	CASSVGGPNQPQHF
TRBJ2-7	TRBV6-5	CASSFRQAAPFHSYEQYF
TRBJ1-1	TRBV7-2	CASSLAAIPTTEAFF
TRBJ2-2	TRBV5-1	CASSFDGNTGELFF
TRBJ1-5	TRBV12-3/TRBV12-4	CASSLARVDQPQHF
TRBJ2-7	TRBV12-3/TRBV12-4	CASSLGRGQGLEQYF
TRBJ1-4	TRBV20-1	CSARRVEKLFF
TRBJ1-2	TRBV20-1	CSARGGRGSGGYTF
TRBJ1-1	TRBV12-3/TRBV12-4	CASSFGRQGSTEAFF
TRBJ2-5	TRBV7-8	CASSPDLGLETQYF
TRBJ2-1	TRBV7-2	CASSPLAALYNEQFF
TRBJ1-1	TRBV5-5	CASSWRGGRRNTEAFF
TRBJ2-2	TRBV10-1	CASSLKDRGAGELFF
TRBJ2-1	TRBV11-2	CASSLGSGLAVLNEQFF
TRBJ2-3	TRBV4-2	CASSQRAGHTDTQYF
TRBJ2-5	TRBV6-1	CASSGQGPQETQYF
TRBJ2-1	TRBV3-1	CASSQDTGQAYNEQFF
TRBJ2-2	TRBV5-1	CASSVRDRGLRAGELFF
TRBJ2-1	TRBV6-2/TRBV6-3	CASTNTRFWGNNEQFF
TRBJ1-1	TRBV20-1	CSASWAGQAKMTEAFF
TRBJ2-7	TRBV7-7	CASSAASGRFYEQYF
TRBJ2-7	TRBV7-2	CASSLAWTGLYEQYF
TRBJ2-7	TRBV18	CASSPPGSGRTYEQYF
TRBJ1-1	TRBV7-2	CASSPQGRGTEAFF
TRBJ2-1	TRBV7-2	CASSFSPGGYNEQFF
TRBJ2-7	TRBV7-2	CASSFRTGDSYEQYF
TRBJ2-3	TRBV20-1	CSARVGGRATDTQYF
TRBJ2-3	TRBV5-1	CATSPGGSTDTQYF
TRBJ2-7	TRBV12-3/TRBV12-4	CASSLSSPTDRSYEQYF